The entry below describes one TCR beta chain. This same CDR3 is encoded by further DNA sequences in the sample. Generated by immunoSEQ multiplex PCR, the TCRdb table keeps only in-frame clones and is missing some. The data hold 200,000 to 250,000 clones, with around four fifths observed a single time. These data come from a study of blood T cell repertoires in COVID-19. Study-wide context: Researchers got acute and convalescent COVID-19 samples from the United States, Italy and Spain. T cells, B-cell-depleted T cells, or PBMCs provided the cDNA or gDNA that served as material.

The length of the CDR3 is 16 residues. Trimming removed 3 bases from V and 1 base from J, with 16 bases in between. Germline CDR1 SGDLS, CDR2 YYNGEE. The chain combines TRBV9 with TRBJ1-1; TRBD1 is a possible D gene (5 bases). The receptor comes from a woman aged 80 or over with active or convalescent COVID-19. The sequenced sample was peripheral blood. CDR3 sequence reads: CASSAIPGNRNTEAFF. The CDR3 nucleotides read TGTGCCAGCAGCGCGATCCCAGGGAATAGGAACACTGAAGCTTTCTTT. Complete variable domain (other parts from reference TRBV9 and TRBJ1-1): DSGVTQTPKHLITATGQRVTLRCSPRSGDLSVYWYQQSLDQGLQFLIQYYNGEERAKGNILERFSAQQFPDLHSELNLSSLELGDSALYFCASSAIPGNRNTEAFFGQGTRLTVV.